The clone carrying this T cell receptor (beta chain) is a singleton in its sample. Per the original data handling: Reference gene primers were amplified, and this amplification served to estimate nucleated cell counts. Clones were read by immunoSEQ multiplex PCR, and TCRdb kept only the in-frame ones, dropping some. For V, J and clone size, that table is used; D and trimming come from the DNA. The sample has about 100,000 clones; around 81% are singletons. These data come from a study of blood T cell repertoires in COVID-19. Study context: Samples of COVID-19 (acute and convalescent) were obtained from the United States, Italy and Spain. Sample material is recorded as cDNA or gDNA derived from T cells, B-cell-depleted T cells, or PBMCs.

CDR3 length: 14 residues. Per germline, CDR1 SGHAT and CDR2 FQNNGV. Trimming took 2 bases from V and 3 from J, leaving 10 bases between them. Sequenced sample: peripheral blood. The TCR originated in a woman between 65 and 79 years old with acute or convalescent COVID-19. V usage is TRBV11-2 and J usage is TRBJ1-1, with unresolved D. The CDR3 DNA sequence: TGTGCCAGCAGCTTACGCTCGGTGGACACTGAAGCTTTCTTT. This codes for CASSLRSVDTEAFF.